What follows describes a single T cell receptor beta chain. No antigen is known for it. The sample originates from a study of shared clonotypes between healthy human individuals. General study points: Represented diversity, genetic and exposure-history alike, was limited by few donors.

Germline CDR1 reads SGHNT; CDR2 reads YENEEA. Trimming removed 4 bases from V and 7 bases from J, with 9 bases in between. The CDR3 covers 12 residues. As handled by the study authors: ImmunoSEQ yielded junction-only sequences lacking quality scores, so filtering differed. Sequencing used immunoSEQ multiplex PCR; TCRdb keeps in-frame clones, though not all of them. That table is the source of V, J and clone size, and D and trimming were worked out from the DNA. The data contain 2 million to 2.5 million clones, around 93% of them singletons. The chain recombines TRBV11-3 with TRBJ2-3; D is uncertain. Sequencing was performed on naive CD4+ T cells from PBMCs. As for subset: CD45RA+ positively selected. The receptor's source is a man aged 18 to 30 in good health. Some clones in this sample may be carry-over from other donors' samples. Here the CDR3 reads CASSSYPHTQYF. The CDR3 DNA is TGTGCCAGCAGCTCGTACCCCCATACGCAGTATTTT.